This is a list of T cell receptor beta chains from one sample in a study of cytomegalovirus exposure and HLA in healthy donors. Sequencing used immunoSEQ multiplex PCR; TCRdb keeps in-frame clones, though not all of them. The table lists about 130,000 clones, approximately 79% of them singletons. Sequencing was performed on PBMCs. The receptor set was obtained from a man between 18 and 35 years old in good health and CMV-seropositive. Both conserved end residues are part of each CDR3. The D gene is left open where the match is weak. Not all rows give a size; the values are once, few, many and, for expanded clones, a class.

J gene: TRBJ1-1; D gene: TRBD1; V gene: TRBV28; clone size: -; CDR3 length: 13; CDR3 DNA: TGTGCCAGCAGTGACAGGGGGCGATCTGAAGCTTTCTTT; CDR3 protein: CASSDRGRSEAFF
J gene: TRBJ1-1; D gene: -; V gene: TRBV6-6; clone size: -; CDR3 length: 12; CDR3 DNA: TGTGCCAGCATTCGGGGGAACACTGAAGCTTTCTTT; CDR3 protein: CASIRGNTEAFF
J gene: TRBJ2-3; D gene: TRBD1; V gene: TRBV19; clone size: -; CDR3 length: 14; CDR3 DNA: TGTGCCAGTAGTCCGACAGGGGGCGCGGATACGCAGTATTTT; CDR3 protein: CASSPTGGADTQYF
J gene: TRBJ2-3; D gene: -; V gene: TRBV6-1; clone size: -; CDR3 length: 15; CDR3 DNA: TGTGCCAGCAGAGAGAGGGCAGGGGCCGAGGGTACGCAGTATTTT; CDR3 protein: CASRERAGAEGTQYF
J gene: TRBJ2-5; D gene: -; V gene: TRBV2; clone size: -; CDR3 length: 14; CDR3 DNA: TGTGCCAGCGGTGCTCAGGTGTTCACAGAGACCCAGTACTTC; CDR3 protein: CASGAQVFTETQYF
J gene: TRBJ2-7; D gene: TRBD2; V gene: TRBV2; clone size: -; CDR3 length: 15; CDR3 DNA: TGTGCCAGCAGTGAAGGGCTAGCGGGAGTCAGCGAGCAGTACTTC; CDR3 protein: CASSEGLAGVSEQYF
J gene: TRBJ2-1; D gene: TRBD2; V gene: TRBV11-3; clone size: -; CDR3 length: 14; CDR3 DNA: TGTGCCAGCAGCGGCGGACTAGCGCACAATGAGCAGTTCTTC; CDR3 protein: CASSGGLAHNEQFF
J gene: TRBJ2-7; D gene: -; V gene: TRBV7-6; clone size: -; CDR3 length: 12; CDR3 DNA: TGTGCCAGCAGCTCGCACAGCTACGAGCAGTACTTC; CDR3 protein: CASSSHSYEQYF
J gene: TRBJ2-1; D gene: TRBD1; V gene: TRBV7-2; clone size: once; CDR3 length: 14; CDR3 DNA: TGTGCCAGCGCCCCAGGGGGATCCCACAATGAGCAGTTCTTC; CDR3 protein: CASAPGGSHNEQFF
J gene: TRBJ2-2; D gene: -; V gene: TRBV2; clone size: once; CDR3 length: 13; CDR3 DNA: TGTGCCAGCAGACAGGAGAACACCGGGGAGCTGTTTTTT; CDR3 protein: CASRQENTGELFF
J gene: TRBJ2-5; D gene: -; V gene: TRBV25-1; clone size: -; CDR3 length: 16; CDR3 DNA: TGTGCCAGCAGTGAAATCGGGGGGCTGGTCGGAGAGACCCAGTACTTC; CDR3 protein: CASSEIGGLVGETQYF
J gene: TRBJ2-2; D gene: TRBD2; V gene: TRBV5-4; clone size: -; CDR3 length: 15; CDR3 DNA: TGTGCCAGCAGCTTAGGGGCGGGGGGGACCGGGGAGCTGTTTTTT; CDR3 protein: CASSLGAGGTGELFF
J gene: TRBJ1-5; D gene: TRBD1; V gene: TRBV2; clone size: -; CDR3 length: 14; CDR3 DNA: TGTGCCAGCAGACGAACAGGGGCTGAACAGCCCCAGCATTTT; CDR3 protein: CASRRTGAEQPQHF
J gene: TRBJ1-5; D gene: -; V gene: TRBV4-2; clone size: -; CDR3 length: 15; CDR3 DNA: TGTGCCAGCAGCCAAGAAGGGGATTCGAGTCAGCCCCAGCATTTT; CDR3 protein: CASSQEGDSSQPQHF
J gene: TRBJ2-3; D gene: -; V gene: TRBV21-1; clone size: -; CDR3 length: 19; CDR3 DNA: TGTGCCAGCAGCAAATACGGGGTCGGGACTAGCGTGAGCGGGGATACGCAGTATTTT; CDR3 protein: CASSKYGVGTSVSGDTQYF
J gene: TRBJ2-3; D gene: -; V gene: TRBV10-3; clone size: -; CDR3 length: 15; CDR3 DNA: TGTGCCATCAGTGAGGGACTCTTTGGGACAGATACGCAGTATTTT; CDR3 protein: CAISEGLFGTDTQYF
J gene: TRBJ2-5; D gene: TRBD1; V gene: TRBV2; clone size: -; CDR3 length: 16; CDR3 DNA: TGTGCCAGCAGACCGACCGGGACAGGGCATCTAGAGACCCAGTACTTC; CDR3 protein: CASRPTGTGHLETQYF
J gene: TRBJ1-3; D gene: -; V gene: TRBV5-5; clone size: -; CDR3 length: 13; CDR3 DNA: TGTGCCAGCAGCTTTGGGCAGGGAAACACCATATATTTT; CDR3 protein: CASSFGQGNTIYF
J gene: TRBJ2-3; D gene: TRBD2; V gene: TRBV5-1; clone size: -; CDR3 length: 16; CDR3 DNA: TGCGCCAGCAGCTCTGCAAGCGGGGGGGCCAGAGATACGCAGTATTTT; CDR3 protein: CASSSASGGARDTQYF
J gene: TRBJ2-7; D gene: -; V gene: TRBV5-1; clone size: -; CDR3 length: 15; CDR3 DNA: TGCGCCAGCAGCTTTGCCGGCAGGGATGAGGACGAGCAGTACTTC; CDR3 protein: CASSFAGRDEDEQYF
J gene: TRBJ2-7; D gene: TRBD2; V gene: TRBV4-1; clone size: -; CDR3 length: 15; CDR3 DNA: TGCGCCAGCAGCCCTATAGCGGGAGGGACCTACGAGCAGTACTTC; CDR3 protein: CASSPIAGGTYEQYF
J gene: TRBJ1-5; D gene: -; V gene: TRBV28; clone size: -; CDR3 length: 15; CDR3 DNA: TGTGCCAGCAGCCTTATGCAGGGTAGCAATCAGCCCCAGCATTTT; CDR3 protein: CASSLMQGSNQPQHF
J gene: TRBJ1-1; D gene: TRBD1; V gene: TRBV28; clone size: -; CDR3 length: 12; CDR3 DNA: TGTGCCAGCAGCCTCGTACAGGGGGTAACTTTCTTT; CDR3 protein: CASSLVQGVTFF
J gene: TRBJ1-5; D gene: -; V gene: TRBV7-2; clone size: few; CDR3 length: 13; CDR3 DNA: TGTGCCAGCAGGAGGGTGGGCGGACAGCCCCAGCATTTT; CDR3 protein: CASRRVGGQPQHF
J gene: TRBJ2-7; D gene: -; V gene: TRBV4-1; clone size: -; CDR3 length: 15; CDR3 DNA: TGCGCCAGCAGCCAAGATCCCGGGAGCTCCTACGAGCAGTACTTC; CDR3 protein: CASSQDPGSSYEQYF
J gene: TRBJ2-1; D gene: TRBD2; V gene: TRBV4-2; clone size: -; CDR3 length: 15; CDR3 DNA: TGTGCCAGCAGCCAAGTCACGGGGGGGCCGGGTGAGCAGTTCTTC; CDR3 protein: CASSQVTGGPGEQFF
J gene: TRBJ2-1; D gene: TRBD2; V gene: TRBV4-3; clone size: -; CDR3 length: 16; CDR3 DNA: TGCGCCAGCAGCCAAGGGGTTAGCGGGCTCTACAATGAGCAGTTCTTC; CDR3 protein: CASSQGVSGLYNEQFF
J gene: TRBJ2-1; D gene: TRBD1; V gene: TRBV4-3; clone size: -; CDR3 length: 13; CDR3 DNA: TGCGCCAGCAGCCGGGACAGGCCGAGTGAGCAGTTCTTC; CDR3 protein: CASSRDRPSEQFF
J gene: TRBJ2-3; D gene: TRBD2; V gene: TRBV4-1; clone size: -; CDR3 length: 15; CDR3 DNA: TGCGCCAGCAGCCGGAAACTAGCGGGAGGGGATACGCAGTATTTT; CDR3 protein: CASSRKLAGGDTQYF
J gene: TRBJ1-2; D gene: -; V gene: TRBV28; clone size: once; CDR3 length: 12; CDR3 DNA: TGTGCCAGCTCTACAGCCAACTATGGCTACACCTTC; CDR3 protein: CASSTANYGYTF
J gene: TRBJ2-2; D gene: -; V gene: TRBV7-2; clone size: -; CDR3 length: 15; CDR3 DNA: TGTGCCAGCAGACCTTTGGGACAGAACACCGGGGAGCTGTTTTTT; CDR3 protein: CASRPLGQNTGELFF
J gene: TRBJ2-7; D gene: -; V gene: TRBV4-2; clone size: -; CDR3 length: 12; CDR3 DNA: TGTGCCAGCAGCCAAGGCTTGGCGGCGCAGTACTTC; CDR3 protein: CASSQGLAAQYF
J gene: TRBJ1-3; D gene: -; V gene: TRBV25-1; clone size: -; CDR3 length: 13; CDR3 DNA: TGTGCCAGCAGTGGTCAGGGTCGCGACACCATATATTTT; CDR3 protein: CASSGQGRDTIYF
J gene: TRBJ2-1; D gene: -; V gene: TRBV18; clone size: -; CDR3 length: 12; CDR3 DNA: TGTGCCAGCTCTCAGGGGGGAGATGAGCAGTTCTTC; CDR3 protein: CASSQGGDEQFF
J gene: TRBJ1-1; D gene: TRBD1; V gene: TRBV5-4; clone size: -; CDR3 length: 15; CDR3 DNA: TGTGCCAGCAGCTCCCAAGACAGGGGGAACACTGAAGCTTTCTTT; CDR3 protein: CASSSQDRGNTEAFF
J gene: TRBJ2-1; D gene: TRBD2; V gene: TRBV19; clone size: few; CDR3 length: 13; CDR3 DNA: TGTGCCAGCCGGGCGGGAGTCCGTAATGAGCAGTTCTTC; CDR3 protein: CASRAGVRNEQFF
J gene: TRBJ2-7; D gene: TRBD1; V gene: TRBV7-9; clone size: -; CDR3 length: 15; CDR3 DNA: TGTGCCAGCAGCCCACACAGGGGACAGGGGACCGAGCAGTACTTC; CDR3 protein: CASSPHRGQGTEQYF
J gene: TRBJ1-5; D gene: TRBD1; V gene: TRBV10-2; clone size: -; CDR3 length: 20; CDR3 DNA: TGCGCCACCCTAAGCCTCCGGGACAGGGACCACCTCCTTAGCAATCAGCCCCAGCATTTT; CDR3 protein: CATLSLRDRDHLLSNQPQHF
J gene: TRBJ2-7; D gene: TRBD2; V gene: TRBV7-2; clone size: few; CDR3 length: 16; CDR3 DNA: TGTGCCAGCAAGCGGGAGGGCCCTGTGTTTATCTACGAGCAGTACTTC; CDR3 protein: CASKREGPVFIYEQYF
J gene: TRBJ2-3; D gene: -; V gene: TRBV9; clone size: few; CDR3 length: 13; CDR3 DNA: TGTGCCAGCAGCCCCTTCCCCGGGGGAGAGCAGTATTTT; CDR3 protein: CASSPFPGGEQYF
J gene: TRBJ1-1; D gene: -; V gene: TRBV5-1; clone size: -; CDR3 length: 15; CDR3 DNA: TGCGCCAGCAGCTTGGGCGGGGGTATGAACACTGAAGCTTTCTTT; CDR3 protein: CASSLGGGMNTEAFF
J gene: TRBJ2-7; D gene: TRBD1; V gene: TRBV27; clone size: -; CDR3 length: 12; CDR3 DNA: TGTGCCGCCGGAGACAGGGAATACGAGCAGTACTTC; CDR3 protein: CAAGDREYEQYF
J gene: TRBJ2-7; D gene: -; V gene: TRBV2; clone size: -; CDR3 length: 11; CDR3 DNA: TGTGCCAGCAGTGAAGCGCGGAGGGAGTACTTC; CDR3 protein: CASSEARREYF
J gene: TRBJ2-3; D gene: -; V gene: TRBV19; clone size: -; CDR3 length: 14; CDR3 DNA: TGTGCCAGTAGTATTTCGGCACCCAGGGATACGCAGTATTTT; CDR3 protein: CASSISAPRDTQYF
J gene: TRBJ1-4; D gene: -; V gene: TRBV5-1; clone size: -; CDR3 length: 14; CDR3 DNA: TGCGCCAGCAGTTCCGGGGCAACTAATGAAAAACTGTTTTTT; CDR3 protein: CASSSGATNEKLFF
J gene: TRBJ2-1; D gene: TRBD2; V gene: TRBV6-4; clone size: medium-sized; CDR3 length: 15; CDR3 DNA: TGTGCCAGCAGTGAGTCTAGCGGAGGGTACAATGAGCAGTTCTTC; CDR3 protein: CASSESSGGYNEQFF
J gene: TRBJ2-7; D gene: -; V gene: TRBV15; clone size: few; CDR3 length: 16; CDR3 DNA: TGTGCCACCAGCAGAGAAAAAACGTGGGCTGGCTACGAGCAGTACTTC; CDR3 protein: CATSREKTWAGYEQYF
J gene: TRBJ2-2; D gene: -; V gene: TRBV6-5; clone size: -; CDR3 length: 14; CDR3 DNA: TGTGCCAGCAGTCAGGCCCCGGAGGTCGGGGAGCTGTTTTTT; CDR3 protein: CASSQAPEVGELFF
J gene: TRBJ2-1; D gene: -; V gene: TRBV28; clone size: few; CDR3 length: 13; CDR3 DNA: TGTGCCAGCAGTCTAATTTCAGGGGGGGAGCAGTTCTTC; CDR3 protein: CASSLISGGEQFF
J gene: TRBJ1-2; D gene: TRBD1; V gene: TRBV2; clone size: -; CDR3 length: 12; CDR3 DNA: TGTGCCAGCAAGCAGGGGGGCTATGGCTACACCTTC; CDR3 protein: CASKQGGYGYTF
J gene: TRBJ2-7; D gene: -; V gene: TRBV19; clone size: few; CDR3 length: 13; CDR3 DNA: TGTGCCAGTAGTATGACGGAGCGCTACGAGCAGTACTTC; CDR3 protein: CASSMTERYEQYF
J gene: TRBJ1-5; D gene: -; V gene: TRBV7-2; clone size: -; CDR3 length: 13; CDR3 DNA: TGTGCCAGCAGCTTCCAGGGAAATCAGCCCCAGCATTTT; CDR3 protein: CASSFQGNQPQHF